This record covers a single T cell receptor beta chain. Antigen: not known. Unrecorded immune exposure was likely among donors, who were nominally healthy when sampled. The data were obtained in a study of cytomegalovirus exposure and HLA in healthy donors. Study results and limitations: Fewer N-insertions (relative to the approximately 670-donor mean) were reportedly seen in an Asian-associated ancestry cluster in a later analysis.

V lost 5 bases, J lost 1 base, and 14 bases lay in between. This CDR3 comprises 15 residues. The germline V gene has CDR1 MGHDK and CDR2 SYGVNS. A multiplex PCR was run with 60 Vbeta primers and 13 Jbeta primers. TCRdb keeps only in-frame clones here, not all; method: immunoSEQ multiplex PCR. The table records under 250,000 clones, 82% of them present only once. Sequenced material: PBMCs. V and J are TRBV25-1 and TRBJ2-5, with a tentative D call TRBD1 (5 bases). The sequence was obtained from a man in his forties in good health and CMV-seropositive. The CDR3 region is CASSRAIGVQETQYF. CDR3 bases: TGTGCCAGCAGTAGGGCAATAGGGGTCCAAGAGACCCAGTACTTC. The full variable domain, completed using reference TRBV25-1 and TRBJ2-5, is EADIYQTPRYLVIGTGKKITLECSQTMGHDKMYWYQQDPGMELHLIHYSYGVNSTEKGDLSSESTVSRIRTEHFPLTLESARPSHTSQYLCASSRAIGVQETQYFGPGTRLLVL.